The present T cell receptor (beta chain) was sequenced within a study of long-term antiretroviral therapy in people with HIV. Whole-study results and caveats: Those clones which expanded before ART made up the dominant part of the repertoire at all time points.

A remark on this clone: Its antigen is currently unknown.

Specimens carried about 0.85-10 million cryopreserved PBMC before DNA extraction. The V gene's germline CDR1 is SGHRS and CDR2 YFSETQ. Trimming pared 6 bases from V and 1 base from J, leaving 13 bases between. The CDR3 is 14 residues long. immunoSEQ v3.0 was run at survey level. Profiled with immunoSEQ multiplex PCR; TCRdb holds only in-frame clones, not every one. This table holds under 30,000 clones, approximately 91% found once. The chain links TRBV5-1 to TRBJ2-5, with D possibly called TRBD1 or TRBD2 (5 bases each). The sequence was obtained from a man in his fifties with HIV. The sequencing here drew on unsorted PBMCs, taken around 5 years before starting antiretroviral therapy. The CDR3 sequence is CASTPRGTQETQYF. The CDR3 region has the DNA TGCGCCAGCACCCCGAGGGGTACCCAAGAGACCCAGTACTTC.